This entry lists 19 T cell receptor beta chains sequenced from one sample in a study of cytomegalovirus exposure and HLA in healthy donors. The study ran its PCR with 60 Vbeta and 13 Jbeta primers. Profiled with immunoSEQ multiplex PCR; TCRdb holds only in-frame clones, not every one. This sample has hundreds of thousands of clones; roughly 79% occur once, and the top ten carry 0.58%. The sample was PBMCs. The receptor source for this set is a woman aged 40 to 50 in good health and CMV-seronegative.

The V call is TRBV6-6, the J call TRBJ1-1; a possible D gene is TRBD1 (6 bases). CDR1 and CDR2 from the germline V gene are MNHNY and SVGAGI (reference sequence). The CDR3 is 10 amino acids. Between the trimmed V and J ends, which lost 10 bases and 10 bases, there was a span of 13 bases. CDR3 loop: CATSGVPAFF. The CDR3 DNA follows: TGTGCCACTTCAGGGGTTCCAGCTTTCTTT.

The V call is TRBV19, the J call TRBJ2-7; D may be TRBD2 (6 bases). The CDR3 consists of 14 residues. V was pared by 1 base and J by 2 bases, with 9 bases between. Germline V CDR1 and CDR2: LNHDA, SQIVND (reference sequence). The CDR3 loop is CASSIGAGPYEQYF. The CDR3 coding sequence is TGTGCCAGTAGTATAGGGGCGGGGCCCTACGAGCAGTACTTC.

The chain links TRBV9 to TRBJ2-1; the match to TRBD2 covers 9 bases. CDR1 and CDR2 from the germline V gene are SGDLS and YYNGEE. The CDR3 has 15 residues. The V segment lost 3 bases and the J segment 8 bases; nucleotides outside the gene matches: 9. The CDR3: CASSGPQRGEYEQFF. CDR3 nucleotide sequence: TGTGCCAGCAGCGGTCCTCAGCGGGGGGAATATGAGCAGTTCTTC.

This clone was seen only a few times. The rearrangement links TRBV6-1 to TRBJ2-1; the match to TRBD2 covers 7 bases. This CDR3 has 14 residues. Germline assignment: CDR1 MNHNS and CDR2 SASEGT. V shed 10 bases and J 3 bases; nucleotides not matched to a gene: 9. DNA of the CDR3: TGTGCCACCCGATCTCTAGCGGACTACAATGAGCAGTTCTTC. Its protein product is CATRSLADYNEQFF.

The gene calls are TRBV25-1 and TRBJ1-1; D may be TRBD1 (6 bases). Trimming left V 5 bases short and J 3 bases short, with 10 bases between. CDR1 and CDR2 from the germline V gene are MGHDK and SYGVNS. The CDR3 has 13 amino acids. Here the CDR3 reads CASSLQGDTEAFF. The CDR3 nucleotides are TGTGCCAGCAGTTTACAGGGCGACACTGAAGCTTTCTTT.

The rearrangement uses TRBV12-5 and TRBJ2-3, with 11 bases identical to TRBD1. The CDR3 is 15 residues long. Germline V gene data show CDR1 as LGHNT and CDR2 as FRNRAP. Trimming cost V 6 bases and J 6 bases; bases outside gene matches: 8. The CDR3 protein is CASGTGQGARDTQYF. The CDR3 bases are TGTGCTAGTGGCACCGGACAGGGGGCGAGGGATACGCAGTATTTT.

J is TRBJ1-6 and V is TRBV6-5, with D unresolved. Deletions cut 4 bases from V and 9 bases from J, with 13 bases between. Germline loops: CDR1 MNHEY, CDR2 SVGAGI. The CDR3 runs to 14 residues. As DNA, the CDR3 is TGTGCCAGCAGTTGGGGAGTTTCGGGTTCACCCCTCCACTTT. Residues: CASSWGVSGSPLHF.

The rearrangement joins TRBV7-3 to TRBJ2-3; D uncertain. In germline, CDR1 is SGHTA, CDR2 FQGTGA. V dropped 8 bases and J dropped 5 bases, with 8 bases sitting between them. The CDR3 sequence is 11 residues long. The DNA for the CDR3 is TGTGCCAGCCAGTCAGGAGATACGCAGTATTTT. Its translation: CASQSGDTQYF.

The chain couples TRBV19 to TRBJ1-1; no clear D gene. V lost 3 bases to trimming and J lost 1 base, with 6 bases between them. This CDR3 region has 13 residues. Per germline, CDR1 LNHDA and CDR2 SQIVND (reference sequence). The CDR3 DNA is TGTGCCAGTAGTATTGCGCAGAACACTGAAGCTTTCTTT. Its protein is CASSIAQNTEAFF. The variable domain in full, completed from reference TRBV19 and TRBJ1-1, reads DGGITQSPKYLFRKEGQNVTLSCEQNLNHDAMYWYRQDPGQGLRLIYYSQIVNDFQKGDIAEGYSVSREKKESFPLTVTSAQKNPTAFYLCASSIAQNTEAFFGQGTRLTVV.

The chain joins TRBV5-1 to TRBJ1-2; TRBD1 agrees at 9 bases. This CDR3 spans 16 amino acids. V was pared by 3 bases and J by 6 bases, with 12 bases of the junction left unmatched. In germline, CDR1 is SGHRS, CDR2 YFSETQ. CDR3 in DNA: TGCGCCAGCAGCTACGGGACAGGGATTTTGAAAAATGGCTACACCTTC. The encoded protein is CASSYGTGILKNGYTF.

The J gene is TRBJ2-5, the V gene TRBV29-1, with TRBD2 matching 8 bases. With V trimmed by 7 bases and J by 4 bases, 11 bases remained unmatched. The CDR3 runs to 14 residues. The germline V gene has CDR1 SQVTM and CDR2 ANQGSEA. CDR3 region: CSATPGGWRETQYF. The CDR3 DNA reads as TGCAGCGCGACCCCGGGGGGGTGGAGAGAGACCCAGTACTTC.

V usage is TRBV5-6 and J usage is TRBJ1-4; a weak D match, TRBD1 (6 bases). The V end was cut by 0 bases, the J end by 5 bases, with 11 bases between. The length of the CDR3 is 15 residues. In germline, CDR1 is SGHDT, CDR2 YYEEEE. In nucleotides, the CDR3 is TGTGCCAGCAGCTTGGTGAACAGGGCGAATGAAAAACTGTTTTTT. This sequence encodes CASSLVNRANEKLFF.

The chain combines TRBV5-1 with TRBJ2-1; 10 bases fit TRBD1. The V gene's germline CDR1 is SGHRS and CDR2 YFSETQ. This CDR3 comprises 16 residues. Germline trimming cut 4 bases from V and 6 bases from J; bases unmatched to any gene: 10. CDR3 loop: CASSPEGTGAANEQFF. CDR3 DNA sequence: TGCGCCAGCAGCCCGGAGGGGACAGGGGCCGCCAATGAGCAGTTCTTC.

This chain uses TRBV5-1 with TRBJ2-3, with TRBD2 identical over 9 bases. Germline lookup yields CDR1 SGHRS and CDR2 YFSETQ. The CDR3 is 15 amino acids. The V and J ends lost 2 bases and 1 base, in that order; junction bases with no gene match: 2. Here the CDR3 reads CASSFLAGRTDTQYF. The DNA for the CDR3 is TGCGCCAGCAGCTTTCTAGCGGGGCGCACAGATACGCAGTATTTT.

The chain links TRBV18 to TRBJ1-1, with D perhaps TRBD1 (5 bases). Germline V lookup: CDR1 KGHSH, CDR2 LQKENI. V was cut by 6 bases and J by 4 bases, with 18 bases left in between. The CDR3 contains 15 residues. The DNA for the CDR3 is TGTGCCAGCTCGGAGACAGAGAATTCGGCCACTGAAGCTTTCTTT. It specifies CASSETENSATEAFF.

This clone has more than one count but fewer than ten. CDR3 sequence: CASSQAPGEKPQHF. The CDR3 DNA sequence: TGCGCCAGCAGCCAAGCCCCCGGGGAAAAGCCCCAGCATTTT. The chain couples TRBV4-1 to TRBJ1-5; D ambiguous. Trimming removed 1 base at V and 8 bases at J, with 12 bases between. CDR3 size: 14 residues. Germline CDR1 is MGHRA and CDR2 is YSYEKL.

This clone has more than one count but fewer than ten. The CDR3 here is CASSYQAGISGNTIYF. The CDR3 DNA sequence: TGTGCCAGCAGTTACCAGGCAGGGATCTCTGGAAACACCATATATTTT. The genes are TRBV6-5 and TRBJ1-3; possibly TRBD1 for D (5 bases). CDR3 length equals 16 residues. The germline V and J ends were trimmed by 2 bases and 0 bases, with 11 bases remaining between them. The germline gives CDR1 MNHEY, CDR2 SVGAGI.

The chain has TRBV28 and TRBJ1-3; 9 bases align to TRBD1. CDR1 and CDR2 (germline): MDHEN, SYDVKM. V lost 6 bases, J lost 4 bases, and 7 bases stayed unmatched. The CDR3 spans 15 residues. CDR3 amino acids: CASRFAGTGGNTIYF. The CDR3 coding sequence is TGTGCCAGCAGGTTTGCGGGGACAGGGGGAAACACCATATATTTT.

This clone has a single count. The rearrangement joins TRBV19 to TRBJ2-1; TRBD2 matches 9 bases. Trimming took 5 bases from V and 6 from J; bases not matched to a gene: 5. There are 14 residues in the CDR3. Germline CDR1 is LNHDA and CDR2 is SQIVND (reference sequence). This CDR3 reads CASSAGGPFNEQFF. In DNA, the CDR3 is TGTGCCAGTAGTGCGGGGGGGCCTTTCAATGAGCAGTTCTTC.